The entry below describes one T cell receptor (beta chain). Germline values: CDR1 LNHNV, CDR2 YYDKDF (reference sequence). Trimming at V came to 5 bases and at J to 2 bases, leaving 10 bases not matched to a gene. This CDR3 is built from 16 residues. This specimen belongs to a study of cytomegalovirus exposure and HLA in healthy donors. Both 60 Vbeta primers and 13 Jbeta primers went into the PCR. The assay was immunoSEQ multiplex PCR, and TCRdb's table has in-frame clones only and misses some. The sample includes some 120,000 clones, about 69% of them seen just once. The sequence was obtained from a woman aged 18 to 35 in good health and CMV-seronegative. The sequencing input was PBMCs. The chain recombines TRBV15 with TRBJ2-3; 7 positions agree with TRBD1. The CDR3 sequence: CATSPGQQLSTDTQYF. CDR3 DNA sequence: TGTGCCACCAGCCCGGGACAGCAACTCTCCACAGATACGCAGTATTTT.